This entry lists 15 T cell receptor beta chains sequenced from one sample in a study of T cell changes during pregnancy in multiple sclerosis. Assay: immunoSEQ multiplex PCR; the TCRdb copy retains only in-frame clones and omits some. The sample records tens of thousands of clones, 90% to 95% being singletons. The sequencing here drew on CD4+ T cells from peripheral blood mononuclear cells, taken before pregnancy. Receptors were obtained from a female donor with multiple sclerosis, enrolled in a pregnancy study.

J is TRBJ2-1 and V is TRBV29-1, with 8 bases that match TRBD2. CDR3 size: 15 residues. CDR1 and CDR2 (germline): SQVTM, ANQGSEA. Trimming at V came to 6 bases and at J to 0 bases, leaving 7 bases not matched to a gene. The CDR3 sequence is CSVTAGVSSYNEQFF. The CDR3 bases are TGCAGCGTCACAGCGGGAGTGAGCTCCTACAATGAGCAGTTCTTC.

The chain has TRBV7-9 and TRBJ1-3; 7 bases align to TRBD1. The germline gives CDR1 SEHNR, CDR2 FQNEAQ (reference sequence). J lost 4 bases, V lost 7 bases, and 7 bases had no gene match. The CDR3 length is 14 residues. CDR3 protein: CASKRQGSGNTIYF. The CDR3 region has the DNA TGTGCCAGCAAGCGACAGGGATCCGGAAACACCATATATTTT.

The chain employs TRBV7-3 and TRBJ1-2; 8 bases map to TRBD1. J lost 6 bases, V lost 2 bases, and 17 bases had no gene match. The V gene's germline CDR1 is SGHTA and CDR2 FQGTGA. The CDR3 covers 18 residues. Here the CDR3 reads CASSLGQGAKSPRHGYTF. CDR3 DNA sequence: TGTGCCAGCAGCTTAGGTCAGGGGGCGAAAAGTCCCAGACATGGCTACACCTTC.

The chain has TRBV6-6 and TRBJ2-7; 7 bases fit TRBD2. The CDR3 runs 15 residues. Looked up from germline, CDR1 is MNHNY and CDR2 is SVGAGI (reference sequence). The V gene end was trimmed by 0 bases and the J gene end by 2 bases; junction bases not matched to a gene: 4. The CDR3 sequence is CASSYSGGRAYEQYF. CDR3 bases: TGTGCCAGCAGTTACTCGGGGGGGAGGGCCTACGAGCAGTACTTC.

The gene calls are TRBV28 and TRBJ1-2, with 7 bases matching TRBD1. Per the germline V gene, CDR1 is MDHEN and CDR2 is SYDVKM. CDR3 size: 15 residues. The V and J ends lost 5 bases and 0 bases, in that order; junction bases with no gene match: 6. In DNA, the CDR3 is TGTGCCAGCAGTCGTCCGGGGACAGCTAACTATGGCTACACCTTC. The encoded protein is CASSRPGTANYGYTF.

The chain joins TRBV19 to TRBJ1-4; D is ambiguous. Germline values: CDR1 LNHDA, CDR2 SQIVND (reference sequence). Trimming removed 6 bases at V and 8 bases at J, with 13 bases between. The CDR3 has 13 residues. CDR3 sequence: CASRGGVREKLFF. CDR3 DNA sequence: TGTGCCAGTAGGGGCGGGGTAAGAGAAAAACTGTTTTTT.

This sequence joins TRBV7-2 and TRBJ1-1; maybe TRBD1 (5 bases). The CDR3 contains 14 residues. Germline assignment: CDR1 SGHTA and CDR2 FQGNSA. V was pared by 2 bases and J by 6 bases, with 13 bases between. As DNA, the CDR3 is TGTGCCAGCAGCTTAACGGGGGGGTTGGCTGAAGCTTTCTTT. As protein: CASSLTGGLAEAFF.

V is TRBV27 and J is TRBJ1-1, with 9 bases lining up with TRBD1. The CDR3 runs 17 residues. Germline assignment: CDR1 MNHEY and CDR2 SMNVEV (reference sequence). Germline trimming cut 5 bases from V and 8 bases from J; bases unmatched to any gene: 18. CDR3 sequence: CASSPLRGQGLFKEAFF. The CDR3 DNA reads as TGTGCCAGCAGTCCACTAAGGGGACAGGGCCTCTTCAAGGAAGCTTTCTTT.

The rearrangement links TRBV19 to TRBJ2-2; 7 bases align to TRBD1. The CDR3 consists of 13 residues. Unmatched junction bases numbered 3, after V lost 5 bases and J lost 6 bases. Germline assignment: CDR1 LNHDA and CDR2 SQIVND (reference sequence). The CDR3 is CASSLQGAGELFF. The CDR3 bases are TGTGCCAGTAGTCTCCAGGGGGCCGGGGAGCTGTTTTTT.

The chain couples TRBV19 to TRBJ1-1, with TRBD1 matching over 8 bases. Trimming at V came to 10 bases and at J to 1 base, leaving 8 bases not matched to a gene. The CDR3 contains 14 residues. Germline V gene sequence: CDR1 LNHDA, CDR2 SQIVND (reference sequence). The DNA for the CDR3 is TGTGCCACCCAGGGGGCCCGGGGGAACACTGAAGCTTTCTTT. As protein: CATQGARGNTEAFF.

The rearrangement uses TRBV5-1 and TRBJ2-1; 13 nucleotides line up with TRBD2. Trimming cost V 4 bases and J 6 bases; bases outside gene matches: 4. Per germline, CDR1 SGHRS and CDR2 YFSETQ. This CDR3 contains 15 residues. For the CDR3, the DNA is TGCGCCAGCAGCGAAACTAGCGGGAGGGCCAATGAGCAGTTCTTC. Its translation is CASSETSGRANEQFF.

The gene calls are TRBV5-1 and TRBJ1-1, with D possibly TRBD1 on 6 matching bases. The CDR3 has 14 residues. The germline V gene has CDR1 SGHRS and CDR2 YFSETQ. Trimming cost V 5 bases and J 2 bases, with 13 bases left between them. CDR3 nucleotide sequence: TGCGCCAGCAGGAACCAGGGGACCAACACTGAAGCTTTCTTT. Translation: CASRNQGTNTEAFF.

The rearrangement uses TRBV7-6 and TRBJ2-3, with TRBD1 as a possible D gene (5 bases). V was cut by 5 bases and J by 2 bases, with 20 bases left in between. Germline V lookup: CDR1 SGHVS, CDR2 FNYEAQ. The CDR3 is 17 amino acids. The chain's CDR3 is CASSTYNLRADTDTQYF. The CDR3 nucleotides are TGTGCCAGCAGCACCTACAACCTCAGGGCTGACACAGATACGCAGTATTTT.

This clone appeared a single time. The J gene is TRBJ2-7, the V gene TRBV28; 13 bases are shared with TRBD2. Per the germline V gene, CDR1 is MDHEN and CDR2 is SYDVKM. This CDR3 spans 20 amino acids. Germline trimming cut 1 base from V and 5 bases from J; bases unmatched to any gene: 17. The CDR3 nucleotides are TGTGCCAGCAGTTTATCGACAGGGAACGGACTAGCGGGAGAGCTCCACGAGCAGTACTTC. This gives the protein CASSLSTGNGLAGELHEQYF.

The chain's CDR3 is CASSPMGAGGNQPQHF. The CDR3 DNA sequence: TGTGCCAGCTCACCAATGGGGGCGGGAGGCAATCAGCCCCAGCATTTT. J is TRBJ1-5 and V is TRBV18, with D possibly TRBD1 on 6 matching bases. V was shortened by 2 bases and J by 2 bases, with 13 bases between the two germline ends. The CDR3 is 16 amino acids. Germline-derived CDR1 and CDR2 are KGHSH and LQKENI.